Below, one TCR beta chain is given with its context. What it recognizes is unknown. Unique molecular identifiers were built into the TCR beta cDNA libraries. In TCRdb, the PCR reads were re-called with MiXCR into one record per CDR3 protein. The profile shows 430,000 or so distinct CDR3 sequences, about 39% of them singletons. V shed 5 bases and J shed 6 bases, with 23 bases lying between them. This CDR3 contains 16 residues. Looked up from germline, CDR1 is DFQATT and CDR2 is SNEGSKA (reference sequence). The source of the sample is a study of post-analysis software for immune sequencing data. On the study more broadly: Progressive-relapsing, secondary progressive and relapsing-remitting multiple sclerosis were among the disease courses included.

Study-wide findings and caveats: Controls showed lower frequencies than patients for several TRBV segments, and TRBV5-6, TRBV5-1 and TRBV20-1 were among these.

This chain connects TRBV20-1 to TRBJ2-1; D is perhaps TRBD1 (8 bases). The TCR was taken from a girl aged 2-10 years with multiple sclerosis. The sample comprised blood. The CDR3 spells CSAGGVRDRGLNEQFF. The CDR3 bases are TGCAGTGCTGGGGGGGTGCGTGACAGGGGACTCAATGAGCAGTTCTTC.